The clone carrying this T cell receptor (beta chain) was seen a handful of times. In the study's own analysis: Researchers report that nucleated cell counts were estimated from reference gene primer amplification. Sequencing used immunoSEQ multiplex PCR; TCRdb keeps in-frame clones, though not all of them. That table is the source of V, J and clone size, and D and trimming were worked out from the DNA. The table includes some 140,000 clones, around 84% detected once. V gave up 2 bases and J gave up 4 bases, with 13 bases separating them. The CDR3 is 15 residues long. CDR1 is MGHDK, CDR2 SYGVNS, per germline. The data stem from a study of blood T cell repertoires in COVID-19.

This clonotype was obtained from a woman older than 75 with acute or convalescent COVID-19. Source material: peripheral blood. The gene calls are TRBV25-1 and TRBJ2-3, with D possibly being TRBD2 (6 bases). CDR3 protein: CASSEVGSLADTQYF. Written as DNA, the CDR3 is TGTGCCAGCAGTGAAGTCGGGAGTTTAGCAGATACGCAGTATTTT.